This record looks at one TCR beta chain sequence and its context. Its antigen is undetermined. There are 12 residues in the CDR3. The V gene's germline CDR1 is DFQATT and CDR2 SNEGSKA (reference sequence). V shed 1 base, J shed 12 bases, and the junction held 3 bases outside the gene matches. Sample-barcoded 5' priming and a J-beta primer mix drove a second PCR of 7 to 11 cycles. One entry per CDR3 protein results from TCRdb running MiXCR on the 5' RACE reads. The sample yields over 1.5 million distinct CDR3 sequences, about 50% seen once. This entry comes from a study of blood T cells in healthy people across ages. Study-wide points: Diversity of TCR beta correlated strongly with naive T cell percentage.

The J gene is TRBJ2-1, the V gene TRBV20-1; TRBD1 aligns across 10 bases. The sequencing input was blood. The receptor was derived from a woman between 40 and 50 years old in good health. The CDR3 is CSARGQGARQFF. The CDR3 DNA reads as TGCAGTGCTAGAGGACAGGGGGCGCGGCAGTTCTTC.